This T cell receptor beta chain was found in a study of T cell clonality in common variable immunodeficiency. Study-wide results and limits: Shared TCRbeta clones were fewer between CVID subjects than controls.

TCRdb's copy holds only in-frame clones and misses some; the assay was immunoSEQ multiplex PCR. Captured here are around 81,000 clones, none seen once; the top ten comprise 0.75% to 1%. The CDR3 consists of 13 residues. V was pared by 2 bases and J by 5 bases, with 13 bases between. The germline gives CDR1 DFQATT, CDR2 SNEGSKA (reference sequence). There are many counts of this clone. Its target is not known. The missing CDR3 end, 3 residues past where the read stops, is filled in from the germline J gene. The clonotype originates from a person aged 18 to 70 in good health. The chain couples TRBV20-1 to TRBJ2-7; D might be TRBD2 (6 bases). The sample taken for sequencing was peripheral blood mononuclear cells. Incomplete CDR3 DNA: TGCAGTGCTAGAACACCTTGGGGGGACGAG. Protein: CSARTPWGDE. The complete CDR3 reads CSARTPWGDEQYF.